This is a list of T cell receptor beta chains from one sample in a study of T cells in Graves' hyperthyroidism and ophthalmopathy. TCRdb independently ran MiXCR on the multiplex PCR reads; one entry per CDR3 protein. The table records 300,000 to 450,000 distinct CDR3 sequences, around 16% of them present only once. Material for sequencing was blood. These TCRs come from a woman between 18 and 29 years old with Graves' hyperthyroidism that later progressed to Graves' ophthalmopathy. The CDR3 runs from the conserved cysteine through the conserved F or W.

v_gene,j_gene,CDR3aa
TRBV3-1,TRBJ2-3,CASSQAGLAGVRDTQYF
TRBV5-4,TRBJ1-1,CASSLNYRGRTEAFF
TRBV20-1,TRBJ2-1,CSARKPGREITYNEQFF
TRBV28,TRBJ2-1,CASSFSGQFPYNEQFF
TRBV11-3,TRBJ2-1,CASSPSLTGHNEQFF
TRBV15,TRBJ1-3,CATSRYRQESSGNTIYF
TRBV15,TRBJ2-7,CATSISSAGGPVQYF
TRBV4-3,TRBJ2-7,CASSQGQGSHEQYF
TRBV4-1,TRBJ1-1,CASSQPRRPTEAFF
TRBV28,TRBJ1-5,CASSGQGMGLNQPQHF
TRBV12-3/TRBV12-4,TRBJ2-5,CASSLRSGHQETQYF
TRBV19,TRBJ1-6,CASSSGTEFKSPLHF
TRBV20-1,TRBJ2-1,CSAPGLAGGFNEQFF
TRBV14,TRBJ2-2,CASSQPTSVNTGELFF
TRBV5-1,TRBJ2-7,CASSLELAGVGEQYF
TRBV18,TRBJ1-5,CASSPTGSGNQPQHF
TRBV29-1,TRBJ2-4,CSAGQRDIQYF
TRBV27,TRBJ2-3,CASRRRAGGTDTQYF
TRBV24-1,TRBJ2-1,CATSNRGANNEQFF
TRBV7-2,TRBJ2-6,CASSSGLARGANVLTF
TRBV11-3,TRBJ2-2,CASGGTGDTGELFF
TRBV5-6,TRBJ1-2,CASSLQDTGYTF
TRBV7-8,TRBJ2-3,CASSLAWLFPQATDTQYF
TRBV27,TRBJ2-1,CASGTSGRGWVSYNEQFF
TRBV29-1,TRBJ2-3,CSVEESAGGVPDTQYF
TRBV28,TRBJ2-1,CASTGLADYNEQFF
TRBV18,TRBJ2-7,CASSPLFGLDIYEQYF
TRBV6-1,TRBJ2-1,CASSEPGTSGRALNEQFF
TRBV15,TRBJ1-1,CATSRDTEPRTEAFF
TRBV12-3/TRBV12-4,TRBJ1-1,CASNPGRRMNTEAFF
TRBV6-2/TRBV6-3,TRBJ2-2,CASIEGSVGELFF
TRBV28,TRBJ1-4,CASSFSGLATNEKLFF
TRBV27,TRBJ2-2,CASSPRDEAGGTGELFF
TRBV20-1,TRBJ2-7,CSARLDSPVEQYF
TRBV28,TRBJ2-7,CASSLGGGGRPYEQYF
TRBV20-1,TRBJ1-4,CSARFQGGEKLFF
TRBV7-2,TRBJ1-5,CASSQGSGPSYSNQPQHF
TRBV4-1,TRBJ2-7,CASSPSLSFDEQYF
TRBV6-1,TRBJ1-1,CASSKLGSNTEAFF
TRBV18,TRBJ2-6,CASSPRGGTVSGANVLTF